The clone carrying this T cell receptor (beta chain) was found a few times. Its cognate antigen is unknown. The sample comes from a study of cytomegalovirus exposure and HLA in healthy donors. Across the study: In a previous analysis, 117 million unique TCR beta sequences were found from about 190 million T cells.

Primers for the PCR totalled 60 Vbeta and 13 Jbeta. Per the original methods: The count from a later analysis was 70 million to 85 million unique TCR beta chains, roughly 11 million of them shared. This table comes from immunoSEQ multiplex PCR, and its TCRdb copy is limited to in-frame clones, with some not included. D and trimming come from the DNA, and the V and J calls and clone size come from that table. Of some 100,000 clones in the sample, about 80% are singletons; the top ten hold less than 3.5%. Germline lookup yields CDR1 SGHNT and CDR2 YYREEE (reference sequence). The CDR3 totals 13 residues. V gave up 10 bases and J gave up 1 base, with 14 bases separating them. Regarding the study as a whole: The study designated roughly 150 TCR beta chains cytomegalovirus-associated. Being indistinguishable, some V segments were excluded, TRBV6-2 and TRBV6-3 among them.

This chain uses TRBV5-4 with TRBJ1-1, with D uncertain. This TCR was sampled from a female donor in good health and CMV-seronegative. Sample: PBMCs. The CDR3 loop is CASQIEANTEAFF. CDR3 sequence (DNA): TGTGCCTCCCAGATAGAGGCGAACACTGAAGCTTTCTTT.